Listed below are T cell receptor beta chains from one sample, sequenced in a study. TCRdb called the multiplex PCR reads again in MiXCR, with one record for every CDR3 protein. The repertoire holds about 1,200 distinct CDR3 sequences, with roughly 25% as singletons. Sequencing used tumor-infiltrating Tregs sorted from the breast tumor. These receptors came from a female donor with breast cancer. Each CDR3 is given with its conserved first and last residue. The D gene is left open where the match is weak. Clone size is shown for a subset of rows, as once, few, many or a class of expanded clone.

clone_size: few; d_call: .; j_call: TRBJ1-2; v_call: TRBV12-3/TRBV12-4; cdr3_nt: TGTGCCAGCAGTTTTACAGGGTATAACTATGGCTACACCTTC; cdr3_aa: CASSFTGYNYGYTF
clone_size: large; d_call: .; j_call: TRBJ1-2; v_call: TRBV12-3/TRBV12-4; cdr3_nt: TGTGCCAGCAACGCCGGGTCTGCGGGTGGCTACACCTTC; cdr3_aa: CASNAGSAGGYTF
clone_size: medium-sized; d_call: .; j_call: TRBJ1-2; v_call: TRBV12-3/TRBV12-4; cdr3_nt: TGTGCCAGCAGTATAGTTGAGGGCTGGGCCTATGGCTACACCTTC; cdr3_aa: CASSIVEGWAYGYTF
clone_size: .; d_call: .; j_call: TRBJ1-2; v_call: TRBV12-3/TRBV12-4; cdr3_nt: TGTGCCAGCAGTTTAGCGCGAGGGAGTGGCTACACCTTC; cdr3_aa: CASSLARGSGYTF
clone_size: .; d_call: .; j_call: TRBJ1-2; v_call: TRBV12-3/TRBV12-4; cdr3_nt: TGTGCCAGCAGTTTCGAACAGTTCTTCGGCGGCTACACCTTC; cdr3_aa: CASSFEQFFGGYTF
clone_size: large; d_call: TRBD1; j_call: TRBJ1-2; v_call: TRBV12-3/TRBV12-4; cdr3_nt: TGTGCCAGCAGTCCAACTCCCGGGACAGGGTCTGGCTACACCTTC; cdr3_aa: CASSPTPGTGSGYTF
clone_size: large; d_call: TRBD1; j_call: TRBJ1-2; v_call: TRBV12-3/TRBV12-4; cdr3_nt: TGTGCCAGCAGTCCCTTCCCGGGACAGGGCTATGGCTACACCTTC; cdr3_aa: CASSPFPGQGYGYTF
clone_size: large; d_call: TRBD1; j_call: TRBJ1-2; v_call: TRBV12-3/TRBV12-4; cdr3_nt: TGTGCCAGCAGCGCTCAGGGGACAGCCTATGGCTACACCTTC; cdr3_aa: CASSAQGTAYGYTF
clone_size: large; d_call: TRBD1; j_call: TRBJ1-2; v_call: TRBV12-3/TRBV12-4; cdr3_nt: TGTGCCAGCAGCTTGGGACAGGGCGGCGGCTACACCTTC; cdr3_aa: CASSLGQGGGYTF
clone_size: large; d_call: TRBD1; j_call: TRBJ1-2; v_call: TRBV12-3/TRBV12-4; cdr3_nt: TGTGCCAGCAGTGTGGGTAGACAGGGCAACTATGGCTACACCTTC; cdr3_aa: CASSVGRQGNYGYTF
clone_size: .; d_call: TRBD1; j_call: TRBJ1-2; v_call: TRBV12-3/TRBV12-4; cdr3_nt: TGTGCCAGCAGTTTCGGACAGGGCGGCGGCTACACCTTC; cdr3_aa: CASSFGQGGGYTF
clone_size: medium-sized; d_call: .; j_call: TRBJ1-2; v_call: TRBV12-3/TRBV12-4; cdr3_nt: TGTGCCAGCAGGGGAAAGACAGGCCTCCCCTATGGCTACACCTTC; cdr3_aa: CASRGKTGLPYGYTF
clone_size: .; d_call: TRBD1; j_call: TRBJ1-2; v_call: TRBV12-3/TRBV12-4; cdr3_nt: TGTGCCAGCAGGCGACAGGGGCCCGAGGGAGGCTACACCTTC; cdr3_aa: CASRRQGPEGGYTF
clone_size: medium-sized; d_call: .; j_call: TRBJ1-2; v_call: TRBV12-3/TRBV12-4; cdr3_nt: TGTGCCAGCAGTCTGAGCCCGGGCTATGGCTACACCTTC; cdr3_aa: CASSLSPGYGYTF
clone_size: medium-sized; d_call: .; j_call: TRBJ1-2; v_call: TRBV12-3/TRBV12-4; cdr3_nt: TGTGCCAGCAGTCCCCGGAGGGAGATAAATGGCTACACCTTC; cdr3_aa: CASSPRREINGYTF
clone_size: .; d_call: .; j_call: TRBJ1-2; v_call: TRBV12-3/TRBV12-4; cdr3_nt: TGTGCCAGCAGCATACAGTTTACGGTTGGTGGCTACACCTTC; cdr3_aa: CASSIQFTVGGYTF
clone_size: large; d_call: .; j_call: TRBJ1-2; v_call: TRBV12-3/TRBV12-4; cdr3_nt: TGTGCCAGCAGTTTTGGTCAGGCATACACCTTC; cdr3_aa: CASSFGQAYTF
clone_size: large; d_call: .; j_call: TRBJ1-2; v_call: TRBV12-3/TRBV12-4; cdr3_nt: TGTGCCAGCAGCCTAGCGGGTGACTATGGCTACACCTTC; cdr3_aa: CASSLAGDYGYTF
clone_size: large; d_call: .; j_call: TRBJ1-2; v_call: TRBV12-3/TRBV12-4; cdr3_nt: TGTGCCAGCAGTCAGGGGTATGGCTACACCTTC; cdr3_aa: CASSQGYGYTF
clone_size: medium-sized; d_call: TRBD1; j_call: TRBJ1-2; v_call: TRBV12-3/TRBV12-4; cdr3_nt: TGTGCCAGCAGCCGGGGACAGGGGCCCTATGGCTACACCTTC; cdr3_aa: CASSRGQGPYGYTF
clone_size: large; d_call: .; j_call: TRBJ1-2; v_call: TRBV12-3/TRBV12-4; cdr3_nt: TGTGCCAGCAGTCCCCGACAGATTTCATATGGCTACACCTTC; cdr3_aa: CASSPRQISYGYTF
clone_size: .; d_call: .; j_call: TRBJ1-2; v_call: TRBV12-3/TRBV12-4; cdr3_nt: TGTGCCAGCAGTCCTCCACGAAACTATGGCTACACCTTC; cdr3_aa: CASSPPRNYGYTF
clone_size: large; d_call: .; j_call: TRBJ1-2; v_call: TRBV12-3/TRBV12-4; cdr3_nt: TGTGCCAGCAGTTTAGCGTCCCAGTACAATGGCTACACCTTC; cdr3_aa: CASSLASQYNGYTF
clone_size: large; d_call: .; j_call: TRBJ1-2; v_call: TRBV12-3/TRBV12-4; cdr3_nt: TGTGCCAGCAGTTTAGGCTTCTATGGCTACACCTTC; cdr3_aa: CASSLGFYGYTF
clone_size: .; d_call: TRBD1; j_call: TRBJ1-2; v_call: TRBV12-3/TRBV12-4; cdr3_nt: TGTGCCAGCAGTTTCGGGACAGGGATATATGGCTACACCTTC; cdr3_aa: CASSFGTGIYGYTF
clone_size: large; d_call: .; j_call: TRBJ1-2; v_call: TRBV12-3/TRBV12-4; cdr3_nt: TGTGCCAGCAGTTTAGGCAGTGGCTATGGCTACACCTTC; cdr3_aa: CASSLGSGYGYTF
clone_size: large; d_call: TRBD1; j_call: TRBJ1-2; v_call: TRBV12-3/TRBV12-4; cdr3_nt: TGTGCCAGCAGTTCCGCACAGGGGTACTATGGCTACACCTTC; cdr3_aa: CASSSAQGYYGYTF
clone_size: large; d_call: TRBD1; j_call: TRBJ1-2; v_call: TRBV12-3/TRBV12-4; cdr3_nt: TGTGCCAGCAGTTACCGGGACAGACCCTTATATGGCTACACCTTC; cdr3_aa: CASSYRDRPLYGYTF
clone_size: .; d_call: .; j_call: TRBJ1-2; v_call: TRBV12-3/TRBV12-4; cdr3_nt: TGTGCCAGCAGTCAGCGACAGGTGGGGAACTATGGCTACACCTTC; cdr3_aa: CASSQRQVGNYGYTF
clone_size: large; d_call: .; j_call: TRBJ1-2; v_call: TRBV12-3/TRBV12-4; cdr3_nt: TGTGCCAGCAGTTATACAGGGAACTATGGCTACACCTTC; cdr3_aa: CASSYTGNYGYTF
clone_size: .; d_call: .; j_call: TRBJ1-2; v_call: TRBV12-3/TRBV12-4; cdr3_nt: TGTGCCAGCAGATCCCGACAGGATGGCTACACCTTC; cdr3_aa: CASRSRQDGYTF
clone_size: .; d_call: .; j_call: TRBJ1-2; v_call: TRBV12-3/TRBV12-4; cdr3_nt: TGTGCCAGCAGTTTATGGCAGACCGTCAATTTTGTCTACACCTTC; cdr3_aa: CASSLWQTVNFVYTF
clone_size: .; d_call: .; j_call: TRBJ1-2; v_call: TRBV12-3/TRBV12-4; cdr3_nt: TGTGCCAGCAGTCCAACCGGGACCTATGGCTACACCTTC; cdr3_aa: CASSPTGTYGYTF
clone_size: .; d_call: TRBD1; j_call: TRBJ1-2; v_call: TRBV12-3/TRBV12-4; cdr3_nt: TGTGCCAGCAGGACGACAGGGAATGGCTACACCTTC; cdr3_aa: CASRTTGNGYTF
clone_size: large; d_call: .; j_call: TRBJ1-2; v_call: TRBV12-3/TRBV12-4; cdr3_nt: TGTGCCAGCAGCGCGACAGCATTTAACTATGGCTACACCTTC; cdr3_aa: CASSATAFNYGYTF
clone_size: large; d_call: .; j_call: TRBJ1-2; v_call: TRBV12-3/TRBV12-4; cdr3_nt: TGTGCCAGCAGTTTCCGTGAGGAATCTGGCTACACCTTC; cdr3_aa: CASSFREESGYTF
clone_size: large; d_call: .; j_call: TRBJ1-2; v_call: TRBV12-3/TRBV12-4; cdr3_nt: TGTGCCAGCAGTCCGGACAATGCCAACTATGGCTACACCTTC; cdr3_aa: CASSPDNANYGYTF
clone_size: medium-sized; d_call: TRBD1; j_call: TRBJ1-2; v_call: TRBV12-3/TRBV12-4; cdr3_nt: TGTGCCAGCAGTTTCGGACAGGGTTCCTTGGGTGGCTACACCTTC; cdr3_aa: CASSFGQGSLGGYTF
clone_size: medium-sized; d_call: .; j_call: TRBJ1-2; v_call: TRBV12-3/TRBV12-4; cdr3_nt: TGTGCCAGCAGTCCTCAGGGAGGGTTCTATGGCTACACCTTC; cdr3_aa: CASSPQGGFYGYTF
clone_size: large; d_call: .; j_call: TRBJ1-2; v_call: TRBV12-5; cdr3_nt: TGTGCTAGTGGTTCACGGGACACTGATGGCTACACCTTC; cdr3_aa: CASGSRDTDGYTF
clone_size: .; d_call: TRBD1; j_call: TRBJ1-2; v_call: TRBV12-3/TRBV12-4; cdr3_nt: TGTGCCAGCAGTTTGGGACAGGGCTACACCTTC; cdr3_aa: CASSLGQGYTF
clone_size: large; d_call: TRBD1; j_call: TRBJ1-2; v_call: TRBV12-3/TRBV12-4; cdr3_nt: TGTGCCAGCAGTTTGGGGACAGGTCTTGGCTACACCTTC; cdr3_aa: CASSLGTGLGYTF
clone_size: large; d_call: .; j_call: TRBJ1-2; v_call: TRBV12-3/TRBV12-4; cdr3_nt: TGTGCCAGCAGTTCCGACAGCTACGGCTACACCTTC; cdr3_aa: CASSSDSYGYTF
clone_size: .; d_call: .; j_call: TRBJ1-2; v_call: TRBV12-3/TRBV12-4; cdr3_nt: TGTGCCAGCAGGGGAAGCAGTAATGGCTACACCTTC; cdr3_aa: CASRGSSNGYTF
clone_size: medium-sized; d_call: .; j_call: TRBJ1-2; v_call: TRBV12-3/TRBV12-4; cdr3_nt: TGTGCCAGCAGTTCCAACAGCCGCACATATGGCTACACCTTC; cdr3_aa: CASSSNSRTYGYTF
clone_size: medium-sized; d_call: .; j_call: TRBJ1-2; v_call: TRBV12-3/TRBV12-4; cdr3_nt: TGTGCCAGCAGTTTAGCCCTCGGGACACGTTATGGCTACACCTTC; cdr3_aa: CASSLALGTRYGYTF
clone_size: .; d_call: .; j_call: TRBJ1-2; v_call: TRBV12-3/TRBV12-4; cdr3_nt: TGTGCCAGCAGTCTCTTGCGGGACGGAGTTGGCGGCTACACCTTC; cdr3_aa: CASSLLRDGVGGYTF
clone_size: medium-sized; d_call: .; j_call: TRBJ1-2; v_call: TRBV12-3/TRBV12-4; cdr3_nt: TGTGCCAGCAGTCGGGCCCTTAACTATGGCTACACCTTC; cdr3_aa: CASSRALNYGYTF
clone_size: .; d_call: .; j_call: TRBJ1-2; v_call: TRBV12-3/TRBV12-4; cdr3_nt: TGTGCCAGCAGCTGGGGTCATGGCTACACCTTC; cdr3_aa: CASSWGHGYTF
clone_size: .; d_call: TRBD1; j_call: TRBJ1-2; v_call: TRBV12-3/TRBV12-4; cdr3_nt: TGTGCCAGCAGTCCCGGGACAGGGGATCGGTATGGCTACACCTTC; cdr3_aa: CASSPGTGDRYGYTF
clone_size: .; d_call: TRBD1; j_call: TRBJ1-2; v_call: TRBV12-3/TRBV12-4; cdr3_nt: TGTGCCAGCAGCCCACTCCAAGGACAGGGCCGCGGCTACACCTTC; cdr3_aa: CASSPLQGQGRGYTF
clone_size: large; d_call: .; j_call: TRBJ1-2; v_call: TRBV12-3/TRBV12-4; cdr3_nt: TGTGCCAGCAGTTTAAATCTAGCTAACTATGGCTACACCTTC; cdr3_aa: CASSLNLANYGYTF
clone_size: many; d_call: .; j_call: TRBJ1-2; v_call: TRBV12-3/TRBV12-4; cdr3_nt: TGTGCCAGCAGTTTTGGGGACACTCGGCTCGGAGGCTACACCTTC; cdr3_aa: CASSFGDTRLGGYTF
clone_size: .; d_call: TRBD1; j_call: TRBJ1-2; v_call: TRBV12-3/TRBV12-4; cdr3_nt: TGTGCCAGCAGCCAAACAGGGGCTAACTATGGCTACACCTTC; cdr3_aa: CASSQTGANYGYTF
clone_size: medium-sized; d_call: .; j_call: TRBJ1-2; v_call: TRBV12-3/TRBV12-4; cdr3_nt: TGTGCCAGCAGCTCGAGCGGGAATGGCTACACCTTC; cdr3_aa: CASSSSGNGYTF